One sample yielded the 9 T cell receptor beta chains listed below, sequenced in a study of blood T cell repertoires in COVID-19. Only in-frame clones appear in the TCRdb table, and some are missing; sequencing was by immunoSEQ multiplex PCR. In the table there are roughly 70,000 clones, about 88% of which are singletons. The sequenced material came from peripheral blood. The receptors stem from a man older than 75 with acute or convalescent COVID-19.

V gene TRBV10-1 combines with J gene TRBJ2-7; 13 bases agree with TRBD2. Trimming removed 11 bases from V and 1 base from J; junction bases left unmatched: 11. This CDR3 spans 16 amino acids. Germline-derived CDR1 and CDR2 are WNHNN and SYGVQD (reference sequence). DNA for the CDR3: TGCGCCCCTGGGATGGGACTAGCGGGGAGGTCCTACGAGCAGTACTTC. It yields the protein CAPGMGLAGRSYEQYF.

The chain employs TRBV4-1 and TRBJ1-2; D possibly corresponds to TRBD1 (6 bases). V lost 0 bases and J lost 8, with 16 bases in between. Germline V gives CDR1 MGHRA, CDR2 YSYEKL. The CDR3 contains 15 residues. Here the CDR3 reads CASSQETRTVRGYTF. Written as DNA, the CDR3 is TGCGCCAGCAGCCAAGAGACCCGGACAGTTAGGGGCTACACCTTC.

The chain has TRBV12-3 or TRBV12-4 and TRBJ1-4; the match to TRBD1 covers 10 bases. The CDR3 sequence is 13 residues long. V gave up 4 bases and J gave up 14 bases; unmatched junction bases: 7. CDR3 nucleotide sequence: TGTGCCAGCAGTTCAGTGGGACAGGGGCTTCTGTTTTTT. Translating gives CASSSVGQGLLFF.

This clone was counted only a few times. V gene TRBV2 combines with J gene TRBJ2-5; no clear D gene. Germline loops: CDR1 SNHLY, CDR2 FYNNEI. Trimming took off 8 bases at V and 5 bases at J, with 21 bases between the two ends. CDR3 length: 15 residues. The CDR3 region has the DNA TGTGCCAGCCGACCCGCGGCAGTCTTTTCGGAGACCCAGTACTTC. It yields the protein CASRPAAVFSETQYF.

CDR3 bases: TGCGCCAGCAGCCCCACCGGGGGGGGAGATACGCAGTATTTT. It yields the protein CASSPTGGGDTQYF. V usage is TRBV4-1 and J usage is TRBJ2-3, with TRBD2 identical over 8 bases. CDR1 is MGHRA, CDR2 YSYEKL, per germline. The J segment lost 5 bases and the V segment lost 4 bases, leaving 5 bases of the junction unmatched. CDR3 size: 14 residues.

The rearrangement uses TRBV10-3 and TRBJ1-2, with a tentative D call TRBD1 (6 bases). V dropped 2 bases and J dropped 3 bases, with 7 bases sitting between them. Germline V gives CDR1 ENHRY, CDR2 SYGVKD. This CDR3 has 13 residues. CDR3 protein: CAISEGGDYGYTF. In DNA, the CDR3 is TGTGCCATCAGTGAGGGGGGCGACTATGGCTACACCTTC.

The genes are TRBV2 and TRBJ1-2; D uncertain. CDR1 is SNHLY, CDR2 FYNNEI, per germline. The CDR3 consists of 15 residues. The ends were cut back, 1 base at V and 7 bases at J, with 16 bases in the middle. CDR3 loop: CASSEGRGGVGGYTF. The CDR3 DNA follows: TGTGCCAGCAGTGAAGGCCGGGGTGGGGTCGGTGGCTACACCTTC.

The V gene is TRBV30, the J gene TRBJ1-6, with TRBD1 matching 7 bases. V shed 0 bases and J 7 bases; nucleotides not matched to a gene: 6. Germline V gives CDR1 GTSNPN, CDR2 SVGIG (reference sequence). This CDR3 region has 15 residues. The CDR3 nucleotides are TGTGCCTGGAGTGTACAGACAGGGTGGAATTCACCCCTCCACTTT. The encoded protein is CAWSVQTGWNSPLHF.

This sequence joins TRBV3-1 (or the pseudogene TRBV3-2) and TRBJ2-7, with 8 bases aligning to TRBD2. This CDR3 spans 15 amino acids. Germline-derived CDR1 and CDR2 are LGHDT and YNNKEL (reference sequence). J was trimmed by 3 bases and V by 1 base; bases with no gene match: 5. The CDR3 is CASSQGAGGLYEQYF. CDR3 in DNA: TGTGCCAGCAGCCAAGGTGCGGGGGGACTCTACGAGCAGTACTTC.